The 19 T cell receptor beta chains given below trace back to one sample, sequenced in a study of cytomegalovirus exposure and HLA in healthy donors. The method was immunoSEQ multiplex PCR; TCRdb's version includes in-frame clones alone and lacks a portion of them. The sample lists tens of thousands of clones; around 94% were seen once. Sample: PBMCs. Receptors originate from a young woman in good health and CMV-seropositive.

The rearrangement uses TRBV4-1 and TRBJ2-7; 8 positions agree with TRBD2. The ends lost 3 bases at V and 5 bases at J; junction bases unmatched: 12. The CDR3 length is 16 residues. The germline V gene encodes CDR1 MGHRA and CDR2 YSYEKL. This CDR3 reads CASSQDPGLGPNEQYF. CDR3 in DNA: TGCGCCAGCAGCCAGGACCCGGGACTAGGTCCCAACGAGCAGTACTTC.

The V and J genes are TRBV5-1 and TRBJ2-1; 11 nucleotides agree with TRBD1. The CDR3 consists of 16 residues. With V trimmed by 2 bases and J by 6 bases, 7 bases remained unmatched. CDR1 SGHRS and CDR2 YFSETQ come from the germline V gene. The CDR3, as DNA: TGCGCCAGCAGCTTTACCGGGACAGGGGGTATCAATGAGCAGTTCTTC. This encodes CASSFTGTGGINEQFF.

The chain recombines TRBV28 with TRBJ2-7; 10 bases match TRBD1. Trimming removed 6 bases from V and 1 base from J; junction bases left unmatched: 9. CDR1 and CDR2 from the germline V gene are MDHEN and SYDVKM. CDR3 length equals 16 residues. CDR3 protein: CASRPTRGQGSYEQYF. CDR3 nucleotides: TGTGCCAGCAGACCCACACGGGGACAGGGGTCCTACGAGCAGTACTTC.

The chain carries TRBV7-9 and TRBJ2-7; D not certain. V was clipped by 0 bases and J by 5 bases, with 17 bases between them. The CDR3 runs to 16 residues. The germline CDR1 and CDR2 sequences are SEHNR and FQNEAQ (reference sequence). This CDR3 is CASSLASVPNAHEQYF. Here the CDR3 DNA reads TGTGCCAGCAGCTTAGCCTCGGTCCCAAACGCCCACGAGCAGTACTTC.

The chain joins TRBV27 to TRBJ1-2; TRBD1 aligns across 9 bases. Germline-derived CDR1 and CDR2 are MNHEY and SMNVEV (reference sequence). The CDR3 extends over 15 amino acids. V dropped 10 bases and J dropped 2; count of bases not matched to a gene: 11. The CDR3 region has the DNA TGTGCCACCCCCCTTCGACAGGGGGAGAACTATGGCTACACCTTC. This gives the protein CATPLRQGENYGYTF.

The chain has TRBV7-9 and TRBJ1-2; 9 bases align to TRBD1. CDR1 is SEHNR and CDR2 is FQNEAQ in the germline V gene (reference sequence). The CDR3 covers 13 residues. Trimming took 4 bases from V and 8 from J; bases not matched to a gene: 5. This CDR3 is CASSSLTGGGYTF. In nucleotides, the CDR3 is TGTGCCAGCAGCTCCCTGACAGGGGGGGGCTACACCTTC.

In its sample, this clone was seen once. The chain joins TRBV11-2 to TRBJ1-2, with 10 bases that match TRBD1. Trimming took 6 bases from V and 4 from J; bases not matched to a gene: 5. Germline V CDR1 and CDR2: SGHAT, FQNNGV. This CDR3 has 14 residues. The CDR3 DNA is TGTGCCAGCAGTCCCGGGACAGGGGCCTATGGCTACACCTTC. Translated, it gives CASSPGTGAYGYTF.

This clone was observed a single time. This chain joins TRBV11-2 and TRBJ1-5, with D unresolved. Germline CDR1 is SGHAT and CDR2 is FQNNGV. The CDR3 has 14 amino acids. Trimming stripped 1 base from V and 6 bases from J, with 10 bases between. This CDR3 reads CASSLGGMGQPQHF. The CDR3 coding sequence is TGTGCCAGCAGCTTAGGCGGGATGGGTCAGCCCCAGCATTTT.

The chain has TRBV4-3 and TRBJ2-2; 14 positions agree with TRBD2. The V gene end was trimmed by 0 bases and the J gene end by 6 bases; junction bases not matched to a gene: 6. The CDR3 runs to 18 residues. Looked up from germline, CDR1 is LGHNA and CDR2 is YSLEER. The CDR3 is CASSQDETSGRASGELFF. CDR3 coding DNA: TGCGCCAGCAGCCAAGACGAGACTAGCGGGAGGGCGTCCGGGGAGCTGTTTTTT.

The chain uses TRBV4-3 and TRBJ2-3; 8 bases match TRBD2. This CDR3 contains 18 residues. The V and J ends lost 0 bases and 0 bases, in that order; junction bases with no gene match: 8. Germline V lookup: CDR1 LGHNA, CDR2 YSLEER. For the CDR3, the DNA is TGCGCCAGCAGCCAAGATCTCGGGGCTAGCGGGAGCACAGATACGCAGTATTTT. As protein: CASSQDLGASGSTDTQYF.

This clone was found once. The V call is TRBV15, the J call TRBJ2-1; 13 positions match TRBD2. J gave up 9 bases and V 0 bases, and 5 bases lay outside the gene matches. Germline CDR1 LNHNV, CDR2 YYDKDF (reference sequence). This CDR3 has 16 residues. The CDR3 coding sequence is TGTGCCACCAGCAGAGATTGGACTAGCGGGGGAGGTGAGCAGTTCTTC. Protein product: CATSRDWTSGGGEQFF.

The CDR3 nucleotides are TGTGCCAGCAGCTTTTCGGACAGGCTAAATCAGCCCCAGCATTTT. Amino acids: CASSFSDRLNQPQHF. The chain links TRBV7-9 to TRBJ1-5, with 7 bases matching TRBD1. Germline CDR1 reads SEHNR; CDR2 reads FQNEAQ (reference sequence). With 3 bases clipped from V and 4 bases from J, the junction kept 6 bases outside the gene matches. CDR3 length: 15 residues.

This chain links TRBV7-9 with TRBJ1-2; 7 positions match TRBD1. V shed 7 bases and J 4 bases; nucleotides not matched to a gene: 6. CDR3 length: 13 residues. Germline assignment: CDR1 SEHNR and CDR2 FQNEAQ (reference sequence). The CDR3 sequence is CASTPGQTYGYTF. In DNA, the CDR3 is TGTGCCAGCACCCCGGGACAGACCTATGGCTACACCTTC. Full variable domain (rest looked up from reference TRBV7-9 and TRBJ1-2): DTGVSQNPRHKITKRGQNVTFRCDPISEHNRLYWYRQTLGQGPEFLTYFQNEAQLEKSRLLSDRFSAERPKGSFSTLEIQRTEQGDSAMYLCASTPGQTYGYTFGSGTRLTVV.

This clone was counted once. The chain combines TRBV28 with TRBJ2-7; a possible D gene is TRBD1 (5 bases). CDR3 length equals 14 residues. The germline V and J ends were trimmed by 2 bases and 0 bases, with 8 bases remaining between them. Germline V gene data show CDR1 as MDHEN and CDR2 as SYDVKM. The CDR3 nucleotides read TGTGCCAGCAGTTTACGACAGACCTCCTACGAGCAGTACTTC. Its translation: CASSLRQTSYEQYF.

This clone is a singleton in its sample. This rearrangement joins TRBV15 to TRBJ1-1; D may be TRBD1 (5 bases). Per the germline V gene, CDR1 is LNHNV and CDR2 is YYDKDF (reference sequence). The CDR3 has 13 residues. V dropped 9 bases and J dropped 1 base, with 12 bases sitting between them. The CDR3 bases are TGTGCCACAGCCAGGGTGGGGAACACTGAAGCTTTCTTT. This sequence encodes CATARVGNTEAFF. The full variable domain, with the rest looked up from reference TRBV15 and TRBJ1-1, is DAMVIQNPRYQVTQFGKPVTLSCSQTLNHNVMYWYQQKSSQAPKLLFHYYDKDFNNEADTPDNFQSRRPNTSFCFLDIRSPGLGDTAMYLCATARVGNTEAFFGQGTRLTVV.

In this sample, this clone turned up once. The CDR3 region has the DNA TGTGCCAGCAGCCAGGTTGGACTAGTTTCGCACGAGCAGTACTTC. This sequence encodes CASSQVGLVSHEQYF. The chain has TRBV4-2 and TRBJ2-7, with TRBD2 identical over 7 bases. The V gene's germline CDR1 is LGHNA and CDR2 YNFKEQ. The CDR3 has 15 amino acids. V shed 3 bases and J 5 bases; nucleotides not matched to a gene: 10.

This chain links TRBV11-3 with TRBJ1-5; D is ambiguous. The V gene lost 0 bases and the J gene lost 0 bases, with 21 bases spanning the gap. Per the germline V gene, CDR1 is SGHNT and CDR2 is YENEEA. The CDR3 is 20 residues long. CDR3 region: CASSLDFSVVGGHSNQPQHF. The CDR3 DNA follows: TGTGCCAGCAGCTTAGATTTTTCCGTAGTAGGCGGTCATAGCAATCAGCCCCAGCATTTT.

CDR3 in DNA: TGTGCCAGCAGCCACCGACAGGTTTCTGAAGCTTTCTTT. Amino acid sequence: CASSHRQVSEAFF. The genes are TRBV14 and TRBJ1-1, with a weak D call TRBD1 (6 bases). Germline CDR1 and CDR2: SGHDN and FVKESK. The CDR3 consists of 13 residues. V dropped 3 bases and J dropped 6 bases, with 11 bases sitting between them.

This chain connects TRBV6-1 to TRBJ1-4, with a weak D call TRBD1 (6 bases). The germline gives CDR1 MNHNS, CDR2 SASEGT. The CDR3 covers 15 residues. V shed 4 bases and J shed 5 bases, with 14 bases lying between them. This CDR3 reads CASSAWTAANEKLFF. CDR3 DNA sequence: TGTGCCAGCAGTGCCTGGACAGCTGCGAATGAAAAACTGTTTTTT.